A single sample gave rise to the 15 T cell receptor beta chains below, sequenced in a study of human T cells and chemical hapten exposure. TCRdb processed the RACE reads anew with MiXCR; each CDR3 protein has one entry. The top ten hold 8% to 10% of the sample, which has tens of thousands of distinct CDR3 sequences, more than 7.5% seen once. The time point denotes: pre-sensitization, week 0. Treatment denoted: therapeutic diphenylcyclopropenone sensitization with weekly scalp DPC. Sequencing was performed on whole blood, taken in connection with sensitization to the hapten diphenylcyclopropenone (DPC). All receptors derive from a man aged 40-55 years with alopecia areata. Some clones in this sample may be carry-over from other donors' samples.

This clonotype came up many times. The V call is TRBV28, the J call TRBJ2-1; D remains unclear. V lost 11 bases and J 1 base, leaving 0 bases between the germline ends. The CDR3 is 9 residues long. Germline assignment: CDR1 MDHEN and CDR2 SYDVKM. The CDR3 reads CASYNEQFF. CDR3 bases: TGTGCCTCCTACAATGAGCAGTTCTTC.

This clonotype was counted ten times or more. V gene TRBV30 combines with J gene TRBJ2-5; possibly TRBD1 for D (6 bases). V dropped 2 bases and J dropped 5 bases, with 12 bases sitting between them. Germline V gene lookup returns CDR1 GTSNPN and CDR2 SVGIG (reference sequence). This CDR3 is built from 13 residues. CDR3 sequence reads: CAWSITGPETQYF. In DNA form, the CDR3 reads TGTGCCTGGAGTATCACAGGGCCGGAGACCCAGTACTTC.

This clonotype was counted many times. The rearrangement links TRBV28 to TRBJ2-7; 10 bases are a match to TRBD2. The CDR3 spans 15 residues. The J segment lost 0 bases and the V segment lost 5 bases, leaving 4 bases of the junction unmatched. Germline V gene data show CDR1 as MDHEN and CDR2 as SYDVKM. Here the CDR3 reads CASSRTSGFSYEQYF. CDR3 DNA: TGTGCCAGCAGTCGGACTAGCGGTTTCTCCTACGAGCAGTACTTC.

This clonotype has a count of ten or more. J is TRBJ2-3 and V is TRBV9; TRBD2 matches 8 bases. CDR3 length equals 15 residues. The germline V gene has CDR1 SGDLS and CDR2 YYNGEE. The V segment lost 0 bases and the J segment 6 bases; nucleotides outside the gene matches: 6. As DNA, the CDR3 is TGTGCCAGCAGCGTAGGCGGGAGGTTCGGTGATACGCAGTATTTT. This codes for CASSVGGRFGDTQYF.

The table lists this clonotype with many counts. The V and J genes are TRBV27 and TRBJ2-7; possibly TRBD2 for D (6 bases). The germline V and J ends were trimmed by 5 bases and 5 bases, with 13 bases remaining between them. The CDR3 is 13 amino acids. Per the germline V gene, CDR1 is MNHEY and CDR2 is SMNVEV (reference sequence). The CDR3 DNA reads as TGTGCCAGCAGTGATACGTGGGGGGACGAGCAGTACTTC. Translation gives CASSDTWGDEQYF.

This clonotype was seen ten or more times. This chain's CDR3 is CASGAGDTQFF. CDR3 DNA: TGTGCCAGCGGGGCGGGGGACACGCAGTTCTTC. The chain employs TRBV6-6 and TRBJ2-1; tentatively, D is TRBD2 (7 bases). The germline CDR1 and CDR2 sequences are MNHNY and SVGAGI (reference sequence). CDR3 length equals 11 residues. V was clipped by 8 bases and J by 12 bases, with 14 bases between them.

This clonotype was seen at least ten times. The rearrangement joins TRBV12-3 or TRBV12-4 to TRBJ1-5; TRBD1 aligns across 7 bases. There are 15 residues in the CDR3. Germline trimming cut 2 bases from V and 5 bases from J; bases unmatched to any gene: 6. The CDR3 protein is CASSLRTGRHQPQHF. The CDR3 coding sequence is TGTGCCAGCAGTTTAAGGACAGGACGACATCAGCCCCAGCATTTT.

This chain links TRBV28 with TRBJ2-7, with 7 nucleotides matching TRBD1. V lost 2 bases and J lost 1; bases outside the gene matches: 5. The CDR3 loop spans 15 amino acids. CDR1 is MDHEN and CDR2 is SYDVKM in the germline V gene. CDR3 nucleotides: TGTGCCAGCAGTTTACCCAGGGGGTCGTCCTACGAGCAGTACTTC. Protein sequence: CASSLPRGSSYEQYF.

This clonotype was seen many times. This chain links TRBV7-6 with TRBJ2-2; 14 bases are a match to TRBD2. CDR1 is SGHVS and CDR2 is FNYEAQ in the germline V gene. The CDR3 contains 17 residues. Germline trimming cut 5 bases from V and 3 bases from J; bases unmatched to any gene: 5. For the CDR3, the DNA is TGTGCCAGCAGCCCCGGGACTAGCGGGAGACACACCGGGGAGCTGTTTTTT. This translates into CASSPGTSGRHTGELFF.

This chain links TRBV6-1 with TRBJ2-7; 9 nucleotides align to TRBD1. V shed 5 bases, J shed 2 bases, and the junction held 10 bases outside the gene matches. CDR1 and CDR2 (germline): MNHNS, SASEGT. The CDR3 length is 16 residues. CDR3 sequence: CASSPRGTGLTYEQYF. The CDR3 nucleotides read TGTGCCAGCAGTCCGAGGGGGACAGGGTTAACCTACGAGCAGTACTTC.

This clonotype was seen a handful of times. The chain employs TRBV28 and TRBJ1-2; TRBD1 matches at 7 bases. V lost 5 bases, J lost 2 bases, and 8 bases stayed unmatched. Germline CDR1 MDHEN, CDR2 SYDVKM. The CDR3 loop spans 15 amino acids. CDR3 sequence (DNA): TGTGCCAGCAGTCTACACCTGACAGGGAACTATGGCTACACCTTC. This gives the protein CASSLHLTGNYGYTF.

This sequence joins TRBV12-3 or TRBV12-4 and TRBJ2-5; weak D call: TRBD2 (6 bases). This CDR3 region has 14 residues. The V gene lost 5 bases and the J gene lost 4 bases, with 14 bases spanning the gap. The CDR3: CASSPWDFPETQYF. CDR3 nucleotide sequence: TGTGCCAGCAGTCCCTGGGACTTTCCAGAGACCCAGTACTTC.

This clonotype was seen many times. The V call is TRBV27, the J call TRBJ2-7; 10 bases fit TRBD2. This CDR3 is 15 amino acids long. Germline-derived CDR1 and CDR2 are MNHEY and SMNVEV (reference sequence). The V gene end was trimmed by 4 bases and the J gene end by 3 bases; junction bases not matched to a gene: 6. DNA of the CDR3: TGTGCCAGCAGTTACCGGACTAGCGGAAGCTACGAGCAGTACTTC. The encoded protein is CASSYRTSGSYEQYF.

This clonotype was detected many times. V gene TRBV5-1 combines with J gene TRBJ2-6; weak D call: TRBD2 (5 bases). The germline V and J ends were trimmed by 4 bases and 0 bases, with 8 bases remaining between them. The CDR3 loop spans 15 amino acids. Per the germline V gene, CDR1 is SGHRS and CDR2 is YFSETQ. The CDR3: CASSPTSSGANVLTF. The CDR3 DNA reads TGCGCCAGCAGCCCTACTAGCTCTGGGGCCAACGTCCTGACTTTC.

This clonotype has at least ten counts. This chain connects TRBV4-3 to TRBJ2-5; maybe TRBD1 (5 bases). Germline CDR1 is LGHNA and CDR2 is YSLEER. The CDR3 sequence is 14 residues long. Trimming cost V 4 bases and J 1 base, with 10 bases left between them. Here the CDR3 DNA reads TGCGCCAGCAGCCCCAGGGCCGCCCAAGAGACCCAGTACTTC. Translation gives CASSPRAAQETQYF.